Below are 26 T cell receptor beta chains sequenced from a single sample in a study of spatial heterogeneity in lung cancer. Time point given: blood at routine non-recurrence follow-up after resection. MiXCR, run by TCRdb on the 5' RACE reads, gives a single entry per CDR3 protein. Of 55,000 to 75,000 distinct CDR3 sequences in the sample, around 8.9% were seen once. Sample: PBMCs, taken at follow-up. The receptors derive from a female donor with early-stage non-small cell lung cancer.

This clonotype was seen at least ten times. This chain connects TRBV29-1 to TRBJ2-7, with TRBD2 matching over 7 bases. With V trimmed by 5 bases and J by 0 bases, 1 base remained unmatched. CDR3 length: 12 amino acids. Germline V gene data show CDR1 as SQVTM and CDR2 as ANQGSEA. The CDR3: CSVREASYEQYF. CDR3 bases: TGCAGCGTTCGGGAGGCCTCCTACGAGCAGTACTTC.

This clonotype was detected ten times or more. The gene calls are TRBV29-1 and TRBJ2-2, with a weak D call TRBD1 (6 bases). V lost 5 bases and J 8 bases, leaving 15 bases between the germline ends. The CDR3 is made up of 13 amino acids. Germline V lookup: CDR1 SQVTM, CDR2 ANQGSEA. CDR3 amino acids: CSVFTGIGGELFF. The DNA of the CDR3 is TGCAGCGTTTTTACAGGGATTGGAGGGGAGCTGTTTTTT.

The chain links TRBV9 to TRBJ1-2, with D unresolved. CDR1 and CDR2 (germline): SGDLS, YYNGEE. This CDR3 comprises 15 residues. V lost 4 bases and J lost 8, with 21 bases in between. CDR3 residues: CASSHSDGEERGYTF. Written as DNA, the CDR3 is TGTGCCAGCAGCCACTCCGACGGGGAGGAGCGAGGCTACACCTTC.

There are many counts of this clonotype. This chain joins TRBV20-1 and TRBJ2-2; the match to TRBD2 covers 8 bases. Germline V gene sequence: CDR1 DFQATT, CDR2 SNEGSKA (reference sequence). CDR3 length: 14 residues. V gave up 3 bases and J gave up 6 bases; unmatched junction bases: 6. The CDR3 is CSASISGGPGELFF. The DNA for the CDR3 is TGCAGTGCTAGTATCTCGGGAGGGCCCGGGGAGCTGTTTTTT.

This clonotype was observed many times. This rearrangement joins TRBV5-1 to TRBJ2-1; the D is unclear. CDR1 and CDR2 from the germline V gene are SGHRS and YFSETQ. The V and J ends lost 4 bases and 9 bases respectively, with 11 bases between them. The CDR3 has 12 residues. The CDR3 protein is CASSRSWGEQFF. The CDR3 DNA is TGCGCCAGCAGCCGTAGTTGGGGTGAGCAGTTCTTC.

The CDR3 loop reads CASSPAAGYALNTEAFF. The CDR3 region has the DNA TGTGCCAGCAGCCCAGCGGCAGGGTATGCGCTGAACACTGAAGCTTTCTTT. This chain connects TRBV7-9 to TRBJ1-1; D might be TRBD1 (5 bases). Trimming took 5 bases from V and 0 from J, leaving 19 bases between them. Germline loops: CDR1 SEHNR, CDR2 FQNEAQ (reference sequence). The CDR3 loop spans 17 amino acids.

This clonotype appeared many times. The chain links TRBV10-3 to TRBJ1-5; D unclear. Trimming cost V 3 bases and J 5 bases, with 11 bases left between them. CDR3 length: 14 residues. The germline V gene has CDR1 ENHRY and CDR2 SYGVKD. CDR3 amino acids: CAISENNDYQPQHF. CDR3 in DNA: TGTGCCATCAGTGAAAACAACGACTATCAGCCCCAGCATTTT.

Many counts were recorded for this clonotype. V gene TRBV25-1 combines with J gene TRBJ2-7; no definite D call. From germline, CDR1 is MGHDK and CDR2 SYGVNS. The CDR3 has 15 residues. The germline V and J ends were trimmed by 2 bases and 3 bases, with 14 bases remaining between them. In DNA, the CDR3 is TGTGCCAGCAGTGAACACCGGGCCATTGACTACGAGCAGTACTTC. Its protein product is CASSEHRAIDYEQYF.

This clonotype was detected ten times or more. The rearrangement links TRBV5-1 to TRBJ2-2; D is undetermined. The CDR3 is made up of 16 amino acids. Between the trimmed V and J ends, which lost 0 bases and 0 bases, there was a span of 9 bases. Germline V gene lookup returns CDR1 SGHRS and CDR2 YFSETQ. CDR3 nucleotides: TGCGCCAGCAGCTTGGATCAGGCCGCGAACACCGGGGAGCTGTTTTTT. It is translated as CASSLDQAANTGELFF.

In its sample, this clonotype was seen many times. V gene TRBV5-1 combines with J gene TRBJ2-7, with 8 bases aligning to TRBD2. This CDR3 has 15 amino acids. CDR1 and CDR2 (germline): SGHRS, YFSETQ. Trimming removed 4 bases from V and 4 bases from J; junction bases left unmatched: 10. CDR3 protein: CASSLLEGGRYEQYF. CDR3 sequence (DNA): TGCGCCAGCAGCCTACTGGAAGGCGGGAGGTACGAGCAGTACTTC.

This clonotype was recorded at least ten times. The chain joins TRBV10-2 to TRBJ2-3; TRBD2 agrees at 7 bases. This CDR3 has 15 amino acids. CDR1 is WSHSY and CDR2 is SAAADI in the germline V gene. V trimming: 5 bases; J trimming: 2 bases; junction bases outside the gene matches: 7. CDR3 in DNA: TGCGCCAGCAGTTCCCGGGAGGCCAACACAGATACGCAGTATTTT. Translating it yields CASSSREANTDTQYF.

This clonotype has at least ten counts. This chain connects TRBV7-3 to TRBJ2-5; TRBD2 matches at 12 bases. This CDR3 has 14 residues. Germline V gene sequence: CDR1 SGHTA, CDR2 FQGTGA. J lost 4 bases, V lost 5 bases, and 2 bases had no gene match. CDR3 nucleotide sequence: TGTGCCAGCAGCCCGGGACTAGCGGGAGAGACCCAGTACTTC. Translation gives CASSPGLAGETQYF.

This clonotype was counted ten times or more. This rearrangement joins TRBV9 to TRBJ2-5; 7 bases are a match to TRBD1. The CDR3 contains 15 residues. With V trimmed by 4 bases and J by 5 bases, 11 bases remained unmatched. Germline V lookup: CDR1 SGDLS, CDR2 YYNGEE. The CDR3 is CASSPRTGRRETQYF. The DNA for the CDR3 is TGTGCCAGCAGCCCTCGGACAGGTCGTCGGGAGACCCAGTACTTC.

The table lists this clonotype with many counts. This chain connects TRBV28 to TRBJ2-4; a weak D match, TRBD2 (5 bases). The CDR3 consists of 15 residues. Germline lookup yields CDR1 MDHEN and CDR2 SYDVKM. V shed 3 bases and J shed 0 bases, with 9 bases lying between them. The CDR3 protein is CASSFAGLAKNIQYF. In DNA, the CDR3 is TGTGCCAGCAGTTTCGCGGGCTTAGCCAAAAACATTCAGTACTTC.

This clonotype appeared many times. The V and J genes are TRBV2 and TRBJ2-7; D is uncertain. V was pared by 3 bases and J by 0 bases, with 9 bases between. This CDR3 is 14 amino acids long. CDR1 SNHLY and CDR2 FYNNEI come from the germline V gene. CDR3 in amino acids: CASSEWSNSYEQYF. The CDR3 DNA reads TGTGCCAGCAGTGAGTGGTCAAACTCCTACGAGCAGTACTTC.

The chain employs TRBV9 and TRBJ2-2, with 16 positions matching TRBD2. Germline trimming cut 4 bases from V and 0 bases from J; bases unmatched to any gene: 6. Germline V gene data show CDR1 as SGDLS and CDR2 as YYNGEE. This CDR3 comprises 19 residues. The CDR3 DNA follows: TGTGCCAGCAGCCCGGGACTAGCGGGAGGGAGCGCGAACACCGGGGAGCTGTTTTTT. Translation gives CASSPGLAGGSANTGELFF.

At least ten counts were recorded for this clonotype. The gene calls are TRBV5-1 and TRBJ2-1; the match to TRBD2 covers 12 bases. The CDR3 is 15 amino acids. Germline V lookup: CDR1 SGHRS, CDR2 YFSETQ. V gave up 0 bases and J gave up 10 bases; unmatched junction bases: 5. The DNA for the CDR3 is TGCGCCAGCAGCTTGGGGACTAGCGGGGCCTGGGAGCAGTTCTTC. It is translated as CASSLGTSGAWEQFF.

This clonotype was counted many times. The V call is TRBV5-1, the J call TRBJ2-7, with D uncertain. This CDR3 has 11 amino acids. Trimming took off 2 bases at V and 4 bases at J, with 4 bases between the two ends. Germline V gene data show CDR1 as SGHRS and CDR2 as YFSETQ. In DNA form, the CDR3 reads TGCGCCAGCAGCTTCGATTACGAGCAGTACTTC. Its translation is CASSFDYEQYF.

This clonotype has a count of ten or more. The rearrangement links TRBV7-2 to TRBJ2-5; 8 bases agree with TRBD2. This CDR3 has 17 amino acids. V shed 1 base, J shed 3 bases, and the junction held 10 bases outside the gene matches. CDR1 is SGHTA and CDR2 is FQGNSA in the germline V gene. CDR3 DNA: TGTGCCAGCAGCTTAGATACGGGACTAGGCAAAAAAGAGACCCAGTACTTC. As protein: CASSLDTGLGKKETQYF.

The V call is TRBV20-1, the J call TRBJ2-4; possibly TRBD1 for D (6 bases). Germline V gives CDR1 DFQATT, CDR2 SNEGSKA (reference sequence). There are 12 residues in the CDR3. Trimming cost V 3 bases and J 8 bases, with 11 bases left between them. CDR3 in amino acids: CSASPQGYIQYF. The CDR3 DNA is TGCAGTGCTAGCCCCCAGGGGTACATTCAGTACTTC.

This clonotype was seen ten or more times. V gene TRBV5-1 combines with J gene TRBJ2-7; a weak D match, TRBD1 (6 bases). The V end was cut by 0 bases, the J end by 6 bases, with 10 bases between. CDR3 length equals 13 residues. Germline CDR1 and CDR2: SGHRS and YFSETQ. The CDR3, as DNA: TGCGCCAGCAGCTTGGAGGACAGTGGCGAGCAGTACTTC. Translating it yields CASSLEDSGEQYF.

This clonotype appeared many times. This chain uses TRBV12-3 or TRBV12-4 with TRBJ1-1, with D uncertain. The CDR3 is made up of 13 amino acids. V lost 6 bases to trimming and J lost 1 base, with 9 bases between them. The DNA for the CDR3 is TGTGCCAGCAGCCTAGACACGAACACTGAAGCTTTCTTT. Protein sequence: CASSLDTNTEAFF.

This clonotype was detected ten times or more. This chain connects TRBV24-1 to TRBJ2-2, with D possibly TRBD1 on 5 matching bases. CDR1 KGHDR and CDR2 SFDVKD come from the germline V gene. Trimming left V 4 bases short and J 0 bases short, with 5 bases between. The CDR3 runs 14 residues. Here the CDR3 DNA reads TGTGCCACCAGTGACAGGGCGAACACCGGGGAGCTGTTTTTT. Translating gives CATSDRANTGELFF.

In its sample, this clonotype was seen many times. The rearrangement uses TRBV9 and TRBJ2-1; TRBD1 aligns across 12 bases. Unmatched junction bases numbered 8, after V lost 4 bases and J lost 0 bases. This CDR3 has 18 residues. The germline V gene has CDR1 SGDLS and CDR2 YYNGEE. CDR3 sequence (DNA): TGTGCCAGCAGCCCCAAGGGACAGGGGGCGAACTCCTACAATGAGCAGTTCTTC. Translating it yields CASSPKGQGANSYNEQFF. Based on the CDR3 plus reference TRBV9 and TRBJ2-1, the full variable domain is DSGVTQTPKHLITATGQRVTLRCSPRSGDLSVYWYQQSLDQGLQFLIQYYNGEERAKGNILERFSAQQFPDLHSELNLSSLELGDSALYFCASSPKGQGANSYNEQFFGPGTRLTVL.

The chain joins TRBV5-1 to TRBJ2-1; 9 bases are shared with TRBD2. Losses at the gene ends were 4 bases for V and 4 bases for J; bases not matched to a gene: 9. The CDR3 runs 16 residues. Germline CDR1 and CDR2: SGHRS and YFSETQ. Here the CDR3 DNA reads TGCGCCAGCAGCCCGGCCGGGACTAGCAGATACAATGAGCAGTTCTTC. It encodes CASSPAGTSRYNEQFF.

This clonotype was seen repeatedly, ten times or more. This sequence joins TRBV10-3 and TRBJ2-7; no definite D call. Germline-derived CDR1 and CDR2 are ENHRY and SYGVKD. Trimming stripped 4 bases from V and 2 bases from J, with 12 bases between. The CDR3 covers 14 residues. The CDR3 sequence: CAISVGDGTYEQYF. CDR3 in DNA: TGTGCCATCAGTGTAGGCGACGGAACCTACGAGCAGTACTTC.